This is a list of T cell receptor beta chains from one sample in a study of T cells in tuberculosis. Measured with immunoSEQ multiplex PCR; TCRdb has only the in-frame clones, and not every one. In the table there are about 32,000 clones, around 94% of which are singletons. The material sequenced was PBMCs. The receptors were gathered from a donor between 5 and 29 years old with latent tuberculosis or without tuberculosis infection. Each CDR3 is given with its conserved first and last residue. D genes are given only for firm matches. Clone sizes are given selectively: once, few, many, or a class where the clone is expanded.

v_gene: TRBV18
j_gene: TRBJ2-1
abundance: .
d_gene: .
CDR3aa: CASSLGYNEQFF
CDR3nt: TGTGCCAGCTCGCTAGGCTACAATGAGCAGTTCTTC

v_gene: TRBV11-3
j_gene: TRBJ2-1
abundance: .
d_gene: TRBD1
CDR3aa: CASSLGWDSSYNEQFF
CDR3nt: TGTGCCAGCAGCTTAGGATGGGACAGCTCCTACAATGAGCAGTTCTTC

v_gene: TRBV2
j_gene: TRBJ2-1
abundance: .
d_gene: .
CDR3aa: CASRHPGQSNEQFF
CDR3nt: TGTGCCAGCAGACATCCCGGACAGTCCAATGAGCAGTTCTTC

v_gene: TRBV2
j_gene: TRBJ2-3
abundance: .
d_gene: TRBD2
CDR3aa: CARSSGRVTDTQYF
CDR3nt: TGTGCCAGGTCTAGCGGGAGAGTCACAGATACGCAGTATTTT

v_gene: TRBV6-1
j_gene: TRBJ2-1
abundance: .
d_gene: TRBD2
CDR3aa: CASTRTSLLVEQFF
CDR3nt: TGTGCCAGCACCCGGACTAGCTTGTTAGTTGAGCAGTTCTTC

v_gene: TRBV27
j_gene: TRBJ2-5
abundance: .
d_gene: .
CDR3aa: CASAGVLQETQYF
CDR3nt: TGTGCCAGTGCTGGAGTCCTCCAAGAGACCCAGTACTTC

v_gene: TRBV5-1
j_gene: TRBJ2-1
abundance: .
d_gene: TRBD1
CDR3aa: CASSSRRDRVYNEQFF
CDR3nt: TGCGCCAGCAGCTCCCGCCGGGACAGGGTCTACAATGAGCAGTTCTTC

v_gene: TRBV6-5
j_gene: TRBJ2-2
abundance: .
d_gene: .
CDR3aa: CASSKESAPGELFF
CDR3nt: TGTGCCAGCAGCAAGGAGTCAGCCCCCGGGGAGCTGTTTTTT

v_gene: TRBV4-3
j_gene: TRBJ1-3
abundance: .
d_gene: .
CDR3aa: CASSQDRNTIYF
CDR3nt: TGCGCCAGCAGCCAAGATAGAAACACCATATATTTT

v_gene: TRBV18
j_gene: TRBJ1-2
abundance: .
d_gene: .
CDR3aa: CASSARVQEGYTF
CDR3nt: TGTGCCAGCTCAGCACGCGTGCAAGAAGGCTACACCTTC

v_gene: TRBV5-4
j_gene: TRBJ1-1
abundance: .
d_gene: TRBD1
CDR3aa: CASSRGGQGAEAFF
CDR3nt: TGTGCCAGCAGCAGGGGAGGTCAGGGGGCCGAAGCTTTCTTT

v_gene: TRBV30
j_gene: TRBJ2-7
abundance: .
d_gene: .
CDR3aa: CAWSVPEVTYEQYF
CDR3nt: TGTGCCTGGAGTGTACCGGAGGTAACCTACGAGCAGTACTTC

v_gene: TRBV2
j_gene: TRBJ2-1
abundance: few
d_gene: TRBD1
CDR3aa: CASSEGPGQGYEQFF
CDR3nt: TGTGCCAGCAGTGAAGGACCGGGACAGGGTTATGAGCAGTTCTTC